The rows below give T cell receptor beta chains drawn from one sample of a study of breast tumors, draining lymph nodes, adjacent tissues. MiXCR, run by TCRdb on the multiplex PCR reads, gives a single entry per CDR3 protein. The data contain about 230,000 distinct CDR3 sequences, less than 40% of them singletons. The specimen was axillary lymph node tissue. The receptors derive from a female donor with breast cancer. Some clones in this sample may be carry-over from other donors' samples. The CDR3 runs from the conserved cysteine through the conserved F or W.

>TRBV4-3
CASSQSENQPQHF
>TRBV5-4
CASSKRTANYGYTF
>TRBV5-5
CASSRTSGSYNEQYF
>TRBV20-1
CSAKQAGGSTDTQYF
>TRBV11-3
CASSLRWASGYTF
>TRBV5-1
CASSPPRGSGRNNEQFF
>TRBV6-6
CASSTGQSNEKLFF
>TRBV7-8
CASSGQFDQPQHF
>TRBV14
CASSQWERGEQYF
>TRBV24-1
CATSDLGAEEKLFF
>TRBV5-6
CASSLDRGRGDTEAFF
>TRBV7-7
CASSADRVSTIYF
>TRBV12-5
CASGLKGADTQYF
>TRBV24-1
CATSDLGSPLETQYF
>TRBV7-9
CASSVGGQGPFQETQYF